This T cell receptor beta chain was observed in a study of glioma-infiltrating T cells after dendritic cell vaccination. Study in general: Samples are from glioblastoma patients in Phase I and II dendritic cell vaccine trials. Patients received autologous tumor lysate-pulsed dendritic cell vaccination between about 2002 and 2013. Findings of the study overall: Longer survival after dendritic cell vaccination followed higher pretreatment TIL content.

Time point of the sample: after dendritic cell vaccination, including at tumor progression/relapse. Blood PBMC samples: pre-vaccination, two weeks post third vaccination, and at tumor progression. On this clone: Antigen: not known.

TCRdb's copy holds only in-frame clones and misses some; the assay was immunoSEQ multiplex PCR. Found here are about 10,000 clones, roughly four fifths of them singletons; the top ten hold 35% to 50%. This sequence originates from a human donor with glioblastoma. The sample consisted of blood, taken after dendritic cell vaccination.

The DNA of the CDR3 is TGTGCCAGCAGTTTGGCGACAGGGAAAGCTTTCTTT. Its translation: CASSLATGKAFF. This sequence joins TRBV28 and TRBJ1-1; 7 bases match TRBD1. V shed 3 bases and J 9 bases; nucleotides not matched to a gene: 4. The V gene's germline CDR1 is MDHEN and CDR2 SYDVKM. CDR3 size: 12 residues.